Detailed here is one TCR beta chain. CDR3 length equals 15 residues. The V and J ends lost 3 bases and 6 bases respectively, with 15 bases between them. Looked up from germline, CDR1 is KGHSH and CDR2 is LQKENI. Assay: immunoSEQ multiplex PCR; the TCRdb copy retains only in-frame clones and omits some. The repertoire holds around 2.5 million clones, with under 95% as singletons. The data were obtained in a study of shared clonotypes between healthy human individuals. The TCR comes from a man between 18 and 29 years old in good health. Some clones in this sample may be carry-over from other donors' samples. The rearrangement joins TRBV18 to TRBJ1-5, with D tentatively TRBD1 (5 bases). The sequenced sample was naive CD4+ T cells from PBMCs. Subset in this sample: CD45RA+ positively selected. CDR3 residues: CASSPSREGTQPQHF. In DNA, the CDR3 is TGTGCCAGCTCACCGTCCCGGGAGGGGACTCAGCCCCAGCATTTT.